Described below is a single TCR beta chain sequence and its context. Germline lookup yields CDR1 KGHDR and CDR2 SFDVKD. V was clipped by 3 bases and J by 6 bases; unmatched bases: 6. This CDR3 is built from 15 residues. This entry comes from a study of blood T cell repertoires in COVID-19. About the study: Samples came from the United States, Italy and Spain, spanning acute and convalescent COVID-19. Sample material is recorded as cDNA or gDNA derived from T cells, B-cell-depleted T cells, or PBMCs.

TCRdb keeps only in-frame clones here, not all; method: immunoSEQ multiplex PCR. The sample records under 250,000 clones, around nine tenths being singletons. Material for sequencing was peripheral blood. This chain uses TRBV24-1 with TRBJ2-1, with 8 bases aligning to TRBD2. The sequence was obtained from a woman aged 60-70 years who had recovered from COVID-19. CDR3 nucleotide sequence: TGTGCCACCAGTGATCATTCGGGGGGGCCCAATGAGCAGTTCTTC. Translated, it gives CATSDHSGGPNEQFF.